This T cell receptor (beta chain) originates from a study of OX40 agonist ivuxolimab in advanced cancers. Overall study: Age averaged around 60 years (range roughly 20 to 90), and around 78% were male.

The V and J ends lost 2 bases and 7 bases respectively, with 15 bases between them. This CDR3 spans 15 amino acids. Germline CDR1 and CDR2: SGHDN and FVKESK. At cycle 4 day 1, cycle 7 day 1, and baseline, blood was sampled. Sequencing used immunoSEQ multiplex PCR; TCRdb keeps in-frame clones, though not all of them. This sample has about 79,000 clones, with roughly 84% found just once. The TCR sequence derives from an adult with an advanced solid tumor such as melanoma, head and neck, liver or kidney cancer. The chain recombines TRBV14 with TRBJ2-1, with D tentatively TRBD2 (6 bases). Material: CD4+ or CD8+ T cells sorted from blood, obtained in a trial of the OX40 agonist ivuxolimab. The CDR3 here is CASSQIGPSENEQFF. The CDR3 DNA follows: TGTGCCAGCAGCCAAATAGGACCTAGCGAGAATGAGCAGTTCTTC.